This TCR beta chain emerged from a study of blood T cell repertoires in COVID-19. Across the whole study: Specimens from acute and convalescent COVID-19 originated in the United States, Italy and Spain. T cells, B-cell-depleted T cells, or PBMCs provided the cDNA or gDNA that served as material.

This clone was recorded once. Per the original data handling: Amplification with reference gene primers provided the estimates of nucleated cell counts. The table came from immunoSEQ multiplex PCR; TCRdb's copy has only in-frame clones and leaves some out. Clone size and the V and J calls come from that table; the DNA yielded D and trimming. The table has about 23,000 clones, more than 80% seen once. This CDR3 is built from 13 residues. J gave up 6 bases and V 5 bases, and 6 bases lay outside the gene matches. CDR1 is SGHVS, CDR2 FQNEAQ, per germline. The sequenced sample was peripheral blood. The genes are TRBV7-8 and TRBJ1-1; 7 nucleotides align to TRBD1. The sequence was collected from a woman of 80 years or more with active or convalescent COVID-19. This CDR3 is CASSRGGYAEAFF. DNA for the CDR3: TGTGCCAGCAGCCGAGGGGGCTACGCTGAAGCTTTCTTT.